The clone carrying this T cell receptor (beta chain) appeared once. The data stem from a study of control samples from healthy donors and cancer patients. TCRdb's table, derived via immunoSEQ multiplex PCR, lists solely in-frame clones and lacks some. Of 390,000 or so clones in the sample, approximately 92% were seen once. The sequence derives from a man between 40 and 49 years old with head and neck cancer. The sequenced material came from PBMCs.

The CDR3 loop reads CASSLSERGAYNEQFF. Written as DNA, the CDR3 is TGTGCCAGCAGCTTGTCCGAGCGGGGAGCCTACAATGAGCAGTTCTTC. This chain uses TRBV5-4 with TRBJ2-1; 7 positions agree with TRBD2. The germline CDR1 and CDR2 sequences are SGHNT and YYREEE (reference sequence). V gave up 1 base and J gave up 2 bases; unmatched junction bases: 6. The CDR3 is 16 residues long.